The rows below give T cell receptor beta chains drawn from one sample of a study of shared clonotypes between healthy human individuals. The method was immunoSEQ multiplex PCR; TCRdb's version includes in-frame clones alone and lacks a portion of them. Among millions of clones listed, about 95% were seen once. Sequencing was done on a sample of naive CD8+ T cells sorted from blood. Receptors were obtained from a man between 18 and 35 years old in good health. CDR3s include the opening cysteine and the closing phenylalanine or tryptophan. A clone size is listed for some rows: how often the clone was seen (once, few, many), or a class if it is expanded.

>-|TRBV27
CASSWTGDGHEQYF
>-|TRBV6-6
CASSYPGEGWDYGYTF
>-|TRBV10-3
CAIRGTGGVADTQYF
>once|TRBV2
CASSPTGGGNYGYTF
>-|TRBV28
CASSLIGGETQYF
>-|TRBV14
CASSQGQRDEQFF
>-|TRBV27
CASIGDTQYF
>-|TRBV29-1
CSVEEGGQIYGYTF
>-|TRBV9
CASSPTPTNNEKLFF
>-|TRBV5-4
CASSLLAGGNNEQFF
>-|TRBV28
CASSQLGGWTGDDYEQYF
>-|TRBV6-1
CASSEGWKAFF
>-|TRBV9
CASSVDEGVWVEQYF
>-|TRBV19
CASSIDSGQDEKLFF
>-|TRBV5-1
CASSRSPLTGDLNYGYTF
>-|TRBV10-3
CAISEGAGGTEEQYF
>-|TRBV7-9
CASSWSGLYEQYF
>-|TRBV5-1
CASSLVGGLANEQFF
>-|TRBV4-3
CASNQEQGAYNEQFF
>-|TRBV10-3
CACSQSSYNSPLHF
>-|TRBV13
CASSRSGDFVGEQYF
>once|TRBV27
CASSLTPDYGYTF
>-|TRBV4-3
CASSQEGTGVEGANVLTF
>-|TRBV27
CASRDGFSLGNEQFF
>-|TRBV5-6
CASSLNGRATEAFF
>-|TRBV4-1
CASSSGASGSPIGELFF
>-|TRBV7-9
CASNVLTGEVSAFF
>-|TRBV7-2
CASSLESAGEKLFF
>-|TRBV9
CASSRSKRGPNTGELFF
>-|TRBV5-4
CASIPSDTSLTTTDTQYF
>-|TRBV6-6
CASSSVQGSVEAFF
>-|TRBV25-1
CASSEYQGSSTEAFF
>-|TRBV27
CASSFTGANEKLFF
>-|TRBV4-3
CASSLGTSDSGELFF
>-|TRBV27
CASSWGPADTQYF
>-|TRBV11-2
CASSLATGLSTDTQYF
>-|TRBV13
CASSIRDLTNTGELFF
>once|TRBV4-1
CASSQEWGVETQYF
>-|TRBV5-6
CASSSMTGGQPQHF
>once|TRBV10-3
CAISRGGAGYNEQFF
>-|TRBV27
CASSLSGSYEQYF
>-|TRBV19
CASTEGQDDWVYGYTF
>-|TRBV30
CAWSFGTTSTDTQYF
>-|TRBV13
CASSLGLAAETQYF
>-|TRBV2
CASSATSGVLRTDTQYF
>-|TRBV7-3
CASSLTAGGKDGYTF
>once|TRBV13
CASSFLENGELFF